The 31 T cell receptor beta chains in this list originate from one sample, sequenced in a study of blood T cell repertoires in COVID-19. Some clones are missing from TCRdb's copy, which holds only in-frame ones; the method was immunoSEQ multiplex PCR. Of approximately 76,000 clones in the sample, about 86% were seen once. The material sequenced was peripheral blood. The receptors here all came from a man older than 75 in a cohort sampled during active COVID-19.

The chain recombines TRBV19 with TRBJ2-7; D is undetermined. With 0 bases removed from V and 6 bases from J, the gap between germline ends came to 9 bases. There are 13 residues in the CDR3. Germline loops: CDR1 LNHDA, CDR2 SQIVND (reference sequence). The CDR3 region has the DNA TGTGCCAGTAGTATAGATCTAGTCCTCGAGCAGTACTTC. Residues: CASSIDLVLEQYF.

The gene calls are TRBV7-3 and TRBJ1-2; weak D call: TRBD1 (5 bases). The CDR3 spans 13 residues. The germline gives CDR1 SGHTA, CDR2 FQGTGA. V lost 5 bases to trimming and J lost 4 bases, with 11 bases between them. This CDR3 is CASSPGQSYGYTF. CDR3 nucleotide sequence: TGTGCCAGCAGCCCTGGACAAAGCTATGGCTACACCTTC. Full variable domain (remainder filled in from reference TRBV7-3 and TRBJ1-2): GAGVSQTPSNKVTEKGKYVELRCDPISGHTALYWYRQSLGQGPEFLIYFQGTGAADDSGLPNDRFFAVRPEGSVSTLKIQRTERGDSAVYLCASSPGQSYGYTFGSGTRLTVV.

The chain has TRBV10-3 and TRBJ2-5; 9 nucleotides align to TRBD2. The CDR3 sequence is 14 residues long. V shed 11 bases, J shed 2 bases, and the junction held 9 bases outside the gene matches. Germline loops: CDR1 ENHRY, CDR2 SYGVKD. CDR3 sequence: CAAGAGGIQETQYF. CDR3 nucleotide sequence: TGTGCCGCGGGAGCGGGGGGCATACAAGAGACCCAGTACTTC.

The V call is TRBV7-2, the J call TRBJ1-2; D is possibly TRBD1 (6 bases). The CDR3 covers 13 residues. Germline assignment: CDR1 SGHTA and CDR2 FQGNSA. Trimming shortened V by 5 bases and J by 2 bases, and 9 bases separated the two germline ends. The CDR3 loop is CASSPTGNYGYTF. The CDR3 bases are TGTGCCAGCAGCCCGACAGGAAACTATGGCTACACCTTC.

The CDR3 here is CASSLRYTGELFF. In DNA form, the CDR3 reads TGTGCCAGCAGTTTACGGTACACCGGGGAGCTGTTTTTT. The V call is TRBV12-3 or TRBV12-4, the J call TRBJ2-2; D remains ambiguous. Trimming took off 2 bases at V and 3 bases at J, with 4 bases between the two ends. This CDR3 comprises 13 residues.

The V call is TRBV6-1, the J call TRBJ2-5; no firm D call. This CDR3 region has 14 residues. Germline V gene data show CDR1 as MNHNS and CDR2 as SASEGT. V shed 3 bases and J shed 1 base, with 9 bases lying between them. CDR3 DNA sequence: TGTGCCAGCAGTGAGACGCGGATCCAAGAGACCCAGTACTTC. Amino acid sequence: CASSETRIQETQYF.

This chain connects TRBV24-1 to TRBJ2-3; possible D gene TRBD2, 7 bases. V gave up 3 bases and J gave up 2 bases, with 14 bases separating them. Germline CDR1 reads KGHDR; CDR2 reads SFDVKD. The length of the CDR3 is 16 residues. CDR3 sequence reads: CATSDRRGPNTDTQYF. CDR3 DNA: TGTGCCACCAGTGATCGGCGGGGGCCTAACACAGATACGCAGTATTTT.

The V gene is TRBV9, the J gene TRBJ1-2, with unresolved D. The CDR3 is 14 residues long. Germline V lookup: CDR1 SGDLS, CDR2 YYNGEE. V dropped 4 bases and J dropped 6 bases, with 16 bases sitting between them. The CDR3 sequence is CASSPTTIPNGYTF. The CDR3, as DNA: TGTGCCAGCAGCCCCACTACTATACCGAATGGCTACACCTTC.

The chain carries TRBV29-1 and TRBJ2-4; 8 bases are a match to TRBD2. This CDR3 is 14 amino acids long. Trimming removed 6 bases from V and 1 base from J; junction bases left unmatched: 5. CDR1 and CDR2 from the germline V gene are SQVTM and ANQGSEA. Written as DNA, the CDR3 is TGCAGCGTGCAGGGCGGGGGGGCCAAAAACATTCAGTACTTC. It encodes CSVQGGGAKNIQYF.

The gene calls are TRBV6-5 and TRBJ2-3, with 7 bases identical to TRBD1. The germline V gene encodes CDR1 MNHEY and CDR2 SVGAGI. The CDR3 has 15 residues. With 5 bases clipped from V and 6 bases from J, the junction kept 11 bases outside the gene matches. CDR3 sequence: CASSKGQIPFDTQYF. The CDR3 DNA reads as TGTGCCAGCAGTAAGGGACAGATCCCTTTCGATACGCAGTATTTT.

J is TRBJ1-2 and V is TRBV6-5; a weak D match, TRBD1 (5 bases). Germline assignment: CDR1 MNHEY and CDR2 SVGAGI. V gave up 7 bases and J gave up 4 bases, with 13 bases separating them. The CDR3 has 13 amino acids. DNA of the CDR3: TGTGCCAGCAATCGGGACGGGGGCTATGGCTACACCTTC. This codes for CASNRDGGYGYTF.

This clone has only a few counts. The chain is built from TRBV5-4 and TRBJ1-6; the D gene is possibly TRBD1 (6 bases). Germline V CDR1 and CDR2: SGHNT, YYREEE (reference sequence). The CDR3 has 15 residues. Trimming removed 7 bases from V and 0 bases from J, with 11 bases in between. The CDR3 is CASGEGGSYNSPLHF. CDR3 DNA sequence: TGTGCCAGCGGGGAGGGGGGCTCCTATAATTCACCCCTCCACTTT. The complete variable domain, with remaining parts taken from reference TRBV5-4 and TRBJ1-6, reads ETGVTQSPTHLIKTRGQQVTLRCSSQSGHNTVSWYQQALGQGPQFIFQYYREEENGRGNFPPRFSGLQFPNYSSELNVNALELDDSALYLCASGEGGSYNSPLHFGNGTRLTVT.

V usage is TRBV19 and J usage is TRBJ2-5; the match to TRBD2 covers 7 bases. This CDR3 is built from 14 residues. Per germline, CDR1 LNHDA and CDR2 SQIVND (reference sequence). V gave up 5 bases and J gave up 2 bases; unmatched junction bases: 5. CDR3: CASSVWGGQETQYF. The CDR3 DNA sequence: TGTGCCAGTAGTGTGTGGGGGGGACAAGAGACCCAGTACTTC.

V usage is TRBV5-4 and J usage is TRBJ2-3; a weak D match, TRBD2 (5 bases). Germline CDR1 is SGHNT and CDR2 is YYREEE (reference sequence). The ends were cut back, 6 bases at V and 4 bases at J, with 12 bases in the middle. This CDR3 is built from 13 residues. The CDR3 sequence: CASKSGNADTQYF. CDR3 DNA sequence: TGTGCCAGCAAAAGCGGAAATGCAGATACGCAGTATTTT.

This clone was seen a handful of times. The chain employs TRBV5-5 and TRBJ2-3; TRBD1 might be the D (6 bases). Deletions cut 0 bases from V and 4 bases from J, with 15 bases between. In germline, CDR1 is SGHKS, CDR2 YYEKEE (reference sequence). This CDR3 spans 16 amino acids. The CDR3 DNA reads as TGTGCCAGCAGCTTGGGAGCAGGGGCTTATTCAGATACGCAGTATTTT. This codes for CASSLGAGAYSDTQYF.

The chain employs TRBV9 and TRBJ2-2; 10 bases are a match to TRBD2. Germline V gene data show CDR1 as SGDLS and CDR2 as YYNGEE. The CDR3 runs 15 residues. Unmatched junction bases numbered 5, after V lost 3 bases and J lost 6 bases. In DNA, the CDR3 is TGTGCCAGCAGCGCGAGAGCGGGGGGGCCCGGGGAGCTGTTTTTT. It specifies CASSARAGGPGELFF.

The V call is TRBV5-4, the J call TRBJ2-5, with TRBD2 matching 8 bases. In germline, CDR1 is SGHNT, CDR2 YYREEE (reference sequence). Germline trimming cut 1 base from V and 5 bases from J; bases unmatched to any gene: 7. CDR3 length: 15 residues. This CDR3 is CASSLYETSAETQYF. As DNA, the CDR3 is TGTGCCAGCAGCTTGTACGAGACTAGCGCCGAGACCCAGTACTTC.

In the case of this clone: Distinct nucleotide sequences in the sample also encode this CDR3. This sequence joins TRBV18 and TRBJ1-1, with D hard to call. Germline lookup yields CDR1 KGHSH and CDR2 LQKENI. The CDR3 sequence is 14 residues long. The V gene lost 3 bases and the J gene lost 0 bases, with 8 bases spanning the gap. CDR3 sequence reads: CASSPQSMNTEAFF. CDR3 nucleotides: TGTGCCAGCTCACCCCAGTCAATGAACACTGAAGCTTTCTTT.

V gene TRBV2 combines with J gene TRBJ1-6; D is unclear. Germline V gives CDR1 SNHLY, CDR2 FYNNEI. Deletions cut 7 bases from V and 0 bases from J, with 13 bases between. This CDR3 is 16 amino acids long. In DNA, the CDR3 is TGTGCCAGCATTCCGGGAACAAGCTCCTATAATTCACCCCTCCACTTT. Its protein is CASIPGTSSYNSPLHF.

This chain uses TRBV5-4 with TRBJ2-3, with 7 bases that match TRBD2. The length of the CDR3 is 15 residues. The germline V gene encodes CDR1 SGHNT and CDR2 YYREEE (reference sequence). J gave up 4 bases and V 0 bases, and 5 bases lay outside the gene matches. For the CDR3, the DNA is TGTGCCAGCAGCTTGGACGGGGAGGGGTCAGATACGCAGTATTTT. It translates to CASSLDGEGSDTQYF. The full variable domain, rest sourced from reference TRBV5-4 and TRBJ2-3, is ETGVTQSPTHLIKTRGQQVTLRCSSQSGHNTVSWYQQALGQGPQFIFQYYREEENGRGNFPPRFSGLQFPNYSSELNVNALELDDSALYLCASSLDGEGSDTQYFGPGTRLTVL.

V is TRBV23-1 and J is TRBJ2-3, with D perhaps TRBD2 (7 bases). TRBV23-1 is classed as an ORF, of uncertain function. Trimming left V 0 bases short and J 2 bases short, with 9 bases between. This CDR3 is 15 amino acids long. CDR3 amino acids: CASSQSRGHTDTQYF. CDR3 DNA sequence: TGCGCCAGCAGTCAATCGCGGGGGCACACAGATACGCAGTATTTT.

By frequency in the sample, this clone is medium-sized (0.01 to 0.1%). This chain joins TRBV5-4 and TRBJ2-2; 9 bases are shared with TRBD1. J lost 3 bases, V lost 4 bases, and 13 bases had no gene match. CDR3 length: 18 amino acids. Germline assignment: CDR1 SGHNT and CDR2 YYREEE (reference sequence). CDR3 residues: CASSNPGWTGADTGELFF. CDR3 DNA sequence: TGTGCCAGCAGCAACCCCGGTTGGACAGGGGCCGACACCGGGGAGCTGTTTTTT.

This clone is a singleton in its sample. The V gene is TRBV9, the J gene TRBJ2-3, with 8 bases aligning to TRBD1. Germline V CDR1 and CDR2: SGDLS, YYNGEE. This CDR3 has 14 residues. J gave up 3 bases and V 2 bases, and 2 bases lay outside the gene matches. CDR3 in DNA: TGTGCCAGCAGCGTCGGACAGGGAACAGATACGCAGTATTTT. Its translation is CASSVGQGTDTQYF.

The CDR3, as DNA: TGTGCCAGCAGCGGTGGTGGAGGGACCCAGTACTTC. Encoded protein: CASSGGGGTQYF. V gene TRBV3-1 (or the pseudogene TRBV3-2) combines with J gene TRBJ2-5; D might be TRBD2 (5 bases). Germline assignment: CDR1 LGHDT and CDR2 YNNKEL (reference sequence). Trimming took off 5 bases at V and 7 bases at J, with 11 bases between the two ends. The CDR3 covers 12 residues.

The chain employs TRBV18 and TRBJ2-4, with D possibly being TRBD1 (5 bases). Trimming took 5 bases from V and 2 from J, leaving 13 bases between them. This CDR3 has 15 amino acids. Germline values: CDR1 KGHSH, CDR2 LQKENI. The CDR3 spells CASSSAQGSKNIQYF. CDR3 sequence (DNA): TGTGCCAGCTCATCGGCGCAGGGCTCCAAAAACATTCAGTACTTC.

CDR3 DNA: TGCGCCACCCGAGACAGGGGGAGAAGTAATAGGCATTTT. This translates into CATRDRGRSNRHF. The chain uses TRBV4-1 and TRBJ1-5; 9 nucleotides align to TRBD1. CDR1 and CDR2 from the germline V gene are MGHRA and YSYEKL. The CDR3 sequence is 13 residues long. V shed 10 bases, J shed 15 bases, and the junction held 16 bases outside the gene matches.

This CDR3 is CASSLAIEGGRGQPQHF. The CDR3 DNA reads as TGTGCCAGCAGCTTGGCCATCGAGGGAGGGAGAGGCCAGCCCCAGCATTTT. J is TRBJ1-5 and V is TRBV5-6, with unresolved D. With 0 bases removed from V and 7 bases from J, the gap between germline ends came to 20 bases. Looked up from germline, CDR1 is SGHDT and CDR2 is YYEEEE. CDR3 length: 17 residues.

The CDR3 DNA reads as TGTGCCAGCAGCCAAGCGGGCCAGGGCGCTGAAGCTTTCTTT. Its translation: CASSQAGQGAEAFF. J is TRBJ1-1 and V is TRBV4-2; TRBD1 is a possible D gene (5 bases). V dropped 1 base and J dropped 6 bases, with 12 bases sitting between them. Germline loops: CDR1 LGHNA, CDR2 YNFKEQ. This CDR3 contains 14 residues.

V usage is TRBV6-5 and J usage is TRBJ1-1; D gene unclear. Per the germline V gene, CDR1 is MNHEY and CDR2 is SVGAGI. The V and J ends lost 8 bases and 2 bases respectively, with 18 bases between them. This CDR3 contains 15 residues. CDR3 DNA sequence: TGTGCCAGCGCTACCCCGTGGGCCGCCAACACTGAAGCTTTCTTT. It specifies CASATPWAANTEAFF.

This chain connects TRBV29-1 to TRBJ2-5; D is perhaps TRBD2 (6 bases). V lost 8 bases to trimming and J lost 0 bases, with 7 bases between them. From germline, CDR1 is SQVTM and CDR2 ANQGSEA. The CDR3 is made up of 11 amino acids. The CDR3 DNA reads as TGCAGCTGCGGGGACCAAGAGACCCAGTACTTC. This sequence encodes CSCGDQETQYF. Drawing the rest from reference TRBV29-1 and TRBJ2-5, the complete variable domain is SAVISQKPSRDICQRGTSLTIQCQVDSQVTMMFWYRQQPGQSLTLIATANQGSEATYESGFVIDKFPISRPNLTFSTLTVSNMSPEDSSIYLCSCGDQETQYFGPGTRLLVL.

This clone was seen a single time. The chain couples TRBV4-2 to TRBJ2-2, with D perhaps TRBD2 (5 bases). The length of the CDR3 is 14 residues. CDR1 is LGHNA and CDR2 is YNFKEQ in the germline V gene. V gave up 4 bases and J gave up 1 base, with 7 bases separating them. CDR3 sequence (DNA): TGTGCCAGCAGCCGGACTCTGAACACCGGGGAGCTGTTTTTT. This sequence encodes CASSRTLNTGELFF.